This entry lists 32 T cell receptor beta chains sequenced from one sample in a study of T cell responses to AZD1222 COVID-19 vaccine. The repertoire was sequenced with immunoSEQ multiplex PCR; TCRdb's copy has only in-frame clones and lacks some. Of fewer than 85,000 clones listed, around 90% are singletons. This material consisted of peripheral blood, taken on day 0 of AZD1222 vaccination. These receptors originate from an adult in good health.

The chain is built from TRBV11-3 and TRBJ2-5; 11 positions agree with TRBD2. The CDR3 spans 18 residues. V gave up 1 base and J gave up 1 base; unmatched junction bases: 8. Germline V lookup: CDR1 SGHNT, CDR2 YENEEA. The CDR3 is CASSLGGVLAGVQETQYF. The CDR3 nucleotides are TGTGCCAGCAGCTTAGGGGGGGTACTAGCGGGAGTCCAAGAGACCCAGTACTTC. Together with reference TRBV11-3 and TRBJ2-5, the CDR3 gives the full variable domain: EAGVVQSPRYKIIEKKQPVAFWCNPISGHNTLYWYLQNLGQGPELLIRYENEEAVDDSQLPKDRFSAERLKGVDSTLKIQPAELGDSAVYLCASSLGGVLAGVQETQYFGPGTRLLVL.

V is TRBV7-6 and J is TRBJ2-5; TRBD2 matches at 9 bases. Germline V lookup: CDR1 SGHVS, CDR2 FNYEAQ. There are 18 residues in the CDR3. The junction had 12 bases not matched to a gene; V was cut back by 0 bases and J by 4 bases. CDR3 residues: CASSLAHGASGASETQYF. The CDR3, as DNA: TGTGCCAGCAGCTTAGCGCATGGGGCTAGCGGGGCTTCAGAGACCCAGTACTTC. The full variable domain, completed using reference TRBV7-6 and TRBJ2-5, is GAGVSQSPRYKVTKRGQDVALRCDPISGHVSLYWYRQALGQGPEFLTYFNYEAQQDKSGLPNDRFSAERPEGSISTLTIQRTEQRDSAMYRCASSLAHGASGASETQYFGPGTRLLVL.

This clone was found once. The DNA of the CDR3 is TGTGCCAGCAGCTTAAGTCCCAGGGATGGCTACACCTTC. Protein sequence: CASSLSPRDGYTF. The V gene is TRBV7-3, the J gene TRBJ1-2; D perhaps matches TRBD1 (5 bases). V was clipped by 1 base and J by 6 bases, with 9 bases between them. Germline CDR1 SGHTA, CDR2 FQGTGA. This CDR3 has 13 residues.

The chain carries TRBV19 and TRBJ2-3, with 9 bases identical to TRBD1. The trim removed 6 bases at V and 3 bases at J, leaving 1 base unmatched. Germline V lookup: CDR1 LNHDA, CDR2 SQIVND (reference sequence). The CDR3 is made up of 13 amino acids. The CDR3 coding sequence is TGTGCCAGTAGGACAGGGGGGACAGATACGCAGTATTTT. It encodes CASRTGGTDTQYF.

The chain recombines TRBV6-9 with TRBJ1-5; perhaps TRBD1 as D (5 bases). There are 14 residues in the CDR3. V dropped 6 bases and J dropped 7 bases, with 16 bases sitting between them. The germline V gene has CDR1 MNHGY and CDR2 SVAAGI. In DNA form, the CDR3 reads TGTGCCAGCAGGTGGCCTCGGGGGGGACAGCCCCAGCATTTT. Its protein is CASRWPRGGQPQHF.

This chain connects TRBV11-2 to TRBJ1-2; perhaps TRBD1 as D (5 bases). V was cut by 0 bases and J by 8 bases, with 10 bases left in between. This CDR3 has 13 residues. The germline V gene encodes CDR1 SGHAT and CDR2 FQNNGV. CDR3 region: CASSLDPGTGYTF. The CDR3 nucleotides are TGTGCCAGCAGCTTAGACCCAGGGACGGGCTACACCTTC.

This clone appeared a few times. The CDR3 sequence: CASSPGTGTVLREKLFF. CDR3 in DNA: TGTGCCAGCAGTCCCGGGACAGGAACTGTCCTTCGGGAAAAACTGTTTTTT. This chain uses TRBV28 with TRBJ1-4; 8 nucleotides align to TRBD1. J lost 8 bases, V lost 5 bases, and 16 bases had no gene match. Germline V gene sequence: CDR1 MDHEN, CDR2 SYDVKM. The CDR3 runs to 17 residues.

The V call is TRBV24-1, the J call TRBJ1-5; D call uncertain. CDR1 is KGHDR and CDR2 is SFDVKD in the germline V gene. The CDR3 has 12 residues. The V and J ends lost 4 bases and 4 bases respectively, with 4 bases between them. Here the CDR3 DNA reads TGTGCCACCAGTGACCCTAATCAGCCCCAGCATTTT. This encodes CATSDPNQPQHF.

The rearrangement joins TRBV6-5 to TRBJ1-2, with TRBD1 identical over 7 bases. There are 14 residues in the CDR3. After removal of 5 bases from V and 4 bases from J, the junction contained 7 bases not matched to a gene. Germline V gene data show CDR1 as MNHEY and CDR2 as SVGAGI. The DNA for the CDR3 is TGTGCCAGCAGTCCGGGACAGCCTCCCTATGGCTACACCTTC. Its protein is CASSPGQPPYGYTF.

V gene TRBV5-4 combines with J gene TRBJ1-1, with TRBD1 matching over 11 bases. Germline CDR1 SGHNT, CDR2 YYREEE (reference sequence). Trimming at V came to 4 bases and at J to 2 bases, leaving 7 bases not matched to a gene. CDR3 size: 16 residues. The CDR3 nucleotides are TGTGCCAGCAGCCCTAGGGACAGGGGGAGTAACACTGAAGCTTTCTTT. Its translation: CASSPRDRGSNTEAFF. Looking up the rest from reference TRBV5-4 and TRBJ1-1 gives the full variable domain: ETGVTQSPTHLIKTRGQQVTLRCSSQSGHNTVSWYQQALGQGPQFIFQYYREEENGRGNFPPRFSGLQFPNYSSELNVNALELDDSALYLCASSPRDRGSNTEAFFGQGTRLTVV.

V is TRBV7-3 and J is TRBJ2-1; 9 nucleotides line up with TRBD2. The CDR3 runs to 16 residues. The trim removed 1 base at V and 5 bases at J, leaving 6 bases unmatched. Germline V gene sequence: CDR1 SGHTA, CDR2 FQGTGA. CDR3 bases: TGTGCCAGCAGCTTAAGCGGGGGGGCCGCAGACAATGAGCAGTTCTTC. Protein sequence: CASSLSGGAADNEQFF.

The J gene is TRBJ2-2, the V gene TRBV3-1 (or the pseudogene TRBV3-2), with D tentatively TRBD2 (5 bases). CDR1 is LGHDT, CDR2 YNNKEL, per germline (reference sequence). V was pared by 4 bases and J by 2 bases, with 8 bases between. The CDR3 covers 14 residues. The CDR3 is CASSRGGNTGELFF. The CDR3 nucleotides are TGTGCCAGCAGCCGTGGAGGAAACACCGGGGAGCTGTTTTTT.

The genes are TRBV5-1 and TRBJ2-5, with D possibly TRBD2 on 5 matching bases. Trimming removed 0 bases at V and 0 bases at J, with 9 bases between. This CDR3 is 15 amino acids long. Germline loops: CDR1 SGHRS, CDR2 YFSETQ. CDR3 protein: CASSLGLAYQETQYF. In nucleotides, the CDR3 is TGCGCCAGCAGCTTGGGGTTAGCGTACCAAGAGACCCAGTACTTC.

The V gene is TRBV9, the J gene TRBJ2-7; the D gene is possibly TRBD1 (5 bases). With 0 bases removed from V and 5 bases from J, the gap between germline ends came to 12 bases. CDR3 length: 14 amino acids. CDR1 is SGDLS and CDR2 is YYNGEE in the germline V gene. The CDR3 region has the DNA TGTGCCAGCAGCGTAGGCAGGGATGGGAACGAGCAGTACTTC. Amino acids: CASSVGRDGNEQYF.

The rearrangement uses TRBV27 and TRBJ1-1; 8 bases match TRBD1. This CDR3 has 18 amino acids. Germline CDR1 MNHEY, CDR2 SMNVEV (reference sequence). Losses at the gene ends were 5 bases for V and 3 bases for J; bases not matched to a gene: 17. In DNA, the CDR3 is TGTGCCAGCAGTCGGCGGGCCCTCCTGACAGGGGTGGACACTGAAGCTTTCTTT. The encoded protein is CASSRRALLTGVDTEAFF.

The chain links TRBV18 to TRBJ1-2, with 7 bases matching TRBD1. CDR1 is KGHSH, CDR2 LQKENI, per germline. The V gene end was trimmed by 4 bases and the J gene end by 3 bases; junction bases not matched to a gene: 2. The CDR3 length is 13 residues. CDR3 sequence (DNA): TGTGCCAGCTCACAGGGGGCGGACTATGGCTACACCTTC. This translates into CASSQGADYGYTF.

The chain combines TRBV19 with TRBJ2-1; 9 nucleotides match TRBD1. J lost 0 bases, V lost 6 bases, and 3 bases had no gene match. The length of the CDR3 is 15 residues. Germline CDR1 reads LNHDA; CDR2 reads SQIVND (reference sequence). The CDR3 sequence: CASRPTGGSYNEQFF. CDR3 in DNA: TGTGCCAGTAGGCCGACAGGGGGCTCCTACAATGAGCAGTTCTTC.

In DNA form, the CDR3 reads TGTGCCAGCAGCTTGAGCCAGGCCGGTGGTCAGCCCCAGCATTTT. Translated: CASSLSQAGGQPQHF. This rearrangement joins TRBV5-5 to TRBJ1-5; D unresolved. V dropped 1 base and J dropped 6 bases, with 14 bases sitting between them. CDR1 is SGHKS, CDR2 YYEKEE, per germline (reference sequence). This CDR3 is 15 amino acids long. The whole variable domain, filled in from reference TRBV5-5 and TRBJ1-5, reads DAGVTQSPTHLIKTRGQQVTLRCSPISGHKSVSWYQQVLGQGPQFIFQYYEKEERGRGNFPDRFSARQFPNYSSELNVNALLLGDSALYLCASSLSQAGGQPQHFGDGTRLSIL.

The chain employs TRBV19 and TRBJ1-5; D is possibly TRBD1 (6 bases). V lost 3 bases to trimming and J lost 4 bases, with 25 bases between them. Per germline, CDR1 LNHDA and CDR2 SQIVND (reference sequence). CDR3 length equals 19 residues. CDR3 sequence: CASSIEGTGTLAGNQPQHF. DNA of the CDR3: TGTGCCAGTAGTATCGAGGGTACAGGGACCTTAGCCGGGAATCAGCCCCAGCATTTT.

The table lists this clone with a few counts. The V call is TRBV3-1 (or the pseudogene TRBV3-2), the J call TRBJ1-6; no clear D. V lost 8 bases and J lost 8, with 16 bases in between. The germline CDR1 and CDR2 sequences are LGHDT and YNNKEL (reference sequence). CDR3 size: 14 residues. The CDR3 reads CASCVAGSDSPLHF. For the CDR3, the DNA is TGTGCCAGCTGCGTTGCGGGCAGCGATTCACCCCTCCACTTT.

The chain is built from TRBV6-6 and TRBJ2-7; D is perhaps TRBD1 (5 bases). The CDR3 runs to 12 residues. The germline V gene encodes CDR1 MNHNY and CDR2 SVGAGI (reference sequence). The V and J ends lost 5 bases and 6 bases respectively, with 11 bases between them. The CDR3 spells CASSQGFGEQYF. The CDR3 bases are TGTGCCAGCAGTCAGGGATTCGGCGAGCAGTACTTC.

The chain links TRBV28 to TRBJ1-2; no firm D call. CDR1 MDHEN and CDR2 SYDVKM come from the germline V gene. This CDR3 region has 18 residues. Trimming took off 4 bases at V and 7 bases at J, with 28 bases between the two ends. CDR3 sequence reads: CASSSTPFRPGASSGYTF. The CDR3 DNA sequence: TGTGCCAGCAGTTCAACCCCCTTCCGGCCAGGCGCATCCAGTGGCTACACCTTC.

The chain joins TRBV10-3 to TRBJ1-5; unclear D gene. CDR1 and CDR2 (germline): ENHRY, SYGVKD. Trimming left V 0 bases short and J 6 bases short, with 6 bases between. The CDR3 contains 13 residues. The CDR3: CAISESSGQPQHF. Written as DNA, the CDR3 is TGTGCCATCAGTGAGTCATCCGGTCAGCCCCAGCATTTT.

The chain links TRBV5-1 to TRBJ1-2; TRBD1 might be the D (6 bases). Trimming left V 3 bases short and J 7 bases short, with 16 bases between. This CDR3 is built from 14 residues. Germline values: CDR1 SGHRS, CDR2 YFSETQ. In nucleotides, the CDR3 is TGCGCCAGCAGCTGGACCGGGACACCGGGTGGCTACACCTTC. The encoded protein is CASSWTGTPGGYTF.

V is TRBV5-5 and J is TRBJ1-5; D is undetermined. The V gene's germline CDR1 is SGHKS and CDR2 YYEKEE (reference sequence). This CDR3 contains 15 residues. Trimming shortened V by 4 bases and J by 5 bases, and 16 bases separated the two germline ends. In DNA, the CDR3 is TGTGCCAGCAGCCCCAACCGAAACGGGCATCAGCCCCAGCATTTT. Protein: CASSPNRNGHQPQHF. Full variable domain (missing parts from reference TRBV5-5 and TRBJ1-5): DAGVTQSPTHLIKTRGQQVTLRCSPISGHKSVSWYQQVLGQGPQFIFQYYEKEERGRGNFPDRFSARQFPNYSSELNVNALLLGDSALYLCASSPNRNGHQPQHFGDGTRLSIL.

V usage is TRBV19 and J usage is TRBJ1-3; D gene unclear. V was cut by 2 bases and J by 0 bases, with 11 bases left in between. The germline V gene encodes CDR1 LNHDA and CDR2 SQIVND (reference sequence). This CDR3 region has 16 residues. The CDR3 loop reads CASSIKHHFSGNTIYF. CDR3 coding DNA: TGTGCCAGTAGTATAAAACACCACTTCTCTGGAAACACCATATATTTT. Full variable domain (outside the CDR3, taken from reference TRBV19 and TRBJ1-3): DGGITQSPKYLFRKEGQNVTLSCEQNLNHDAMYWYRQDPGQGLRLIYYSQIVNDFQKGDIAEGYSVSREKKESFPLTVTSAQKNPTAFYLCASSIKHHFSGNTIYFGEGSWLTVV.

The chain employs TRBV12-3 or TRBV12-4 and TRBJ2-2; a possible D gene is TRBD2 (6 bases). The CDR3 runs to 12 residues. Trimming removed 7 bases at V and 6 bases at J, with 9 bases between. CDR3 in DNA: TGTGCCAGCATGTGGGGGGCCGGGGAGCTGTTTTTT. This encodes CASMWGAGELFF.

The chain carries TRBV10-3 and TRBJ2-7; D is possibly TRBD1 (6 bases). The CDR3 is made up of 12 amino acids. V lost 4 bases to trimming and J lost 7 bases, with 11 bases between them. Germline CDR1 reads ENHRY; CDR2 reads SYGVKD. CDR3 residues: CAISGGGLEQYF. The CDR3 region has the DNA TGTGCCATCAGTGGTGGGGGCCTAGAGCAGTACTTC.

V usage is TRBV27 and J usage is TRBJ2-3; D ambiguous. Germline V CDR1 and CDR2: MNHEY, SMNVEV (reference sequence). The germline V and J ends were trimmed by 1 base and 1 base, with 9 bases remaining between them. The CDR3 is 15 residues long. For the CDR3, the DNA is TGTGCCAGCAGTTTATATACGGTGCGCACAGATACGCAGTATTTT. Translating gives CASSLYTVRTDTQYF.

For the CDR3, the DNA is TGCGCCAGCAGTGAATTCAACAGAGACTACGAGCAGTACTTC. It specifies CASSEFNRDYEQYF. The rearrangement links TRBV10-2 to TRBJ2-7, with D unclear. The CDR3 has 14 residues. The germline gives CDR1 WSHSY, CDR2 SAAADI. V was trimmed by 3 bases and J by 3 bases, leaving 12 bases between them.

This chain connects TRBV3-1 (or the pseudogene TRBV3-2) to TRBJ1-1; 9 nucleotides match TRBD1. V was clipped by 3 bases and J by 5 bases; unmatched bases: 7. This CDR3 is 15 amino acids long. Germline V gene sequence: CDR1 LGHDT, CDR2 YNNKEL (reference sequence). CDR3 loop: CASSHAGTGITEAFF. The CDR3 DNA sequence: TGTGCCAGCAGCCATGCCGGGACAGGGATAACTGAAGCTTTCTTT.

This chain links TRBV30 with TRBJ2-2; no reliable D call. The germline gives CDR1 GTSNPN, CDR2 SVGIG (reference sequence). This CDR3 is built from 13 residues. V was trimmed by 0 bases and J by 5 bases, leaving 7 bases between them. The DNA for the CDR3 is TGTGCCTGGAGTGTAGGGCGAACCGGGGAGCTGTTTTTT. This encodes CAWSVGRTGELFF.